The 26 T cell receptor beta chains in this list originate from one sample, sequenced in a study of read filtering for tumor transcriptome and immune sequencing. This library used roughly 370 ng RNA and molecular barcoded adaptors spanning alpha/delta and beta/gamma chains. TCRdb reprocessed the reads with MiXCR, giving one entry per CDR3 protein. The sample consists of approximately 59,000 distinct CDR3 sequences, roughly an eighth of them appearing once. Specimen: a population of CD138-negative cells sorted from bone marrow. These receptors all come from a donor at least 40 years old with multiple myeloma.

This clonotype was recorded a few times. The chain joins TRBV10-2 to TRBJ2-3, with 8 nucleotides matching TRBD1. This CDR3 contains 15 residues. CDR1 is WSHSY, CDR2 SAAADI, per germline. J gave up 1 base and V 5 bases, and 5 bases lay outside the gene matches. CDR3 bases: TGCGCCAGCAGTCCAGGGACAGGCGGCACAGATACGCAGTATTTT. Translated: CASSPGTGGTDTQYF.

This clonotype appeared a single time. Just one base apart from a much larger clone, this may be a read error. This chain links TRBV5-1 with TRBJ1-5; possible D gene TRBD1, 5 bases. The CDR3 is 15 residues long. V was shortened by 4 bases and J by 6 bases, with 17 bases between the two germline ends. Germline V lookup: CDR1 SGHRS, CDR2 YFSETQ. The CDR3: CASSPTAGRSQPQHF. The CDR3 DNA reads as TGCGCCAGCAGCCCCACAGCGGGGCGCAGTCAGCCCCAGCATTTT.

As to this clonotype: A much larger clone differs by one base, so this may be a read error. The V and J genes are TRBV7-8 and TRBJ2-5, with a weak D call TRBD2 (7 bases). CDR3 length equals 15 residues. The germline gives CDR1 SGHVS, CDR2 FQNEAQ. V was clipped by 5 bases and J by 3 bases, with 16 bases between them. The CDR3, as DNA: TGTGCCAGCAGCCCTTCGGGGGGCGCAGAAGAGACCCAGTACTTC. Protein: CASSPSGGAEETQYF.

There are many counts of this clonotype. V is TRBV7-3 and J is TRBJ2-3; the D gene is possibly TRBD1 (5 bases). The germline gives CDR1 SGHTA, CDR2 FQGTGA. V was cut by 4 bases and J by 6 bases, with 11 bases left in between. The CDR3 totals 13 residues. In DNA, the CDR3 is TGTGCCAGCAGCTCCCGACAGTATGATACGCAGTATTTT. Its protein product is CASSSRQYDTQYF.

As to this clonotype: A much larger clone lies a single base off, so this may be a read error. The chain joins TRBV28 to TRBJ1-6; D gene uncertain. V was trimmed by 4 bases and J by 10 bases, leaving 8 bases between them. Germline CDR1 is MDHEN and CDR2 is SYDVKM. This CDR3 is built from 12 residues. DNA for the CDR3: TGTGCCAGCAGTTCGGGGAGGTCACCCCTCCACTTT. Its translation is CASSSGRSPLHF.

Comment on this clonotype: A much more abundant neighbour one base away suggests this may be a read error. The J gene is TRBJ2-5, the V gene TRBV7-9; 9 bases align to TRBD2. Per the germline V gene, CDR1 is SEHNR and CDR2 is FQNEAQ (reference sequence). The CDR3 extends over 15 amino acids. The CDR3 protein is CASSQRGLAYETRYF. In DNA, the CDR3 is TGTGCCAGCAGCCAACGGGGACTAGCTTACGAGACCCGGTACTTC.

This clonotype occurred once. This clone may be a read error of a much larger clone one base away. CDR3 residues: CASSRDGSYYEQYF. The CDR3 DNA reads as TGTGCCAGCAGCCGGGACGGGAGCTACTACGAGCAGTACTTC. The chain is built from TRBV7-6 and TRBJ2-7; weak D call: TRBD2 (6 bases). Germline V gives CDR1 SGHVS, CDR2 FNYEAQ. Trimming left V 5 bases short and J 3 bases short, with 14 bases between. The CDR3 contains 14 residues. The whole variable domain, filled in from reference TRBV7-6 and TRBJ2-7, reads GAGVSQSPRYKVTKRGQDVALRCDPISGHVSLYWYRQALGQGPEFLTYFNYEAQQDKSGLPNDRFSAERPEGSISTLTIQRTEQRDSAMYRCASSRDGSYYEQYFGPGTRLTVT.

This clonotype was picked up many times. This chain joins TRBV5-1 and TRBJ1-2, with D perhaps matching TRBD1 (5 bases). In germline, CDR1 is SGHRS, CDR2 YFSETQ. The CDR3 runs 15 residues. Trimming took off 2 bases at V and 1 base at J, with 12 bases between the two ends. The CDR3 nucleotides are TGCGCCAGCAGCTTACAGGCTACCCGTAACTATGGCTACACCTTC. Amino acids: CASSLQATRNYGYTF.

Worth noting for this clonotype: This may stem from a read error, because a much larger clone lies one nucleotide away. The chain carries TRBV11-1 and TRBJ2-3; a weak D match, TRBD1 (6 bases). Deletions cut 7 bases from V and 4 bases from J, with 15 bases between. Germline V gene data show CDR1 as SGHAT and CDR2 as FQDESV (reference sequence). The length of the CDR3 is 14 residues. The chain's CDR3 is CASMFTGRADTQYF. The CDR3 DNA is TGTGCCAGCATGTTTACAGGGCGCGCAGATACGCAGTATTTT.

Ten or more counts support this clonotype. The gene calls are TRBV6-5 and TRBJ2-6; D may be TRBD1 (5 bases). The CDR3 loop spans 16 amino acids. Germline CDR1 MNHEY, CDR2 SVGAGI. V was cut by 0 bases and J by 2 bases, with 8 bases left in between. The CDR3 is CASSYSGRAGANVLTF. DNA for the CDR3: TGTGCCAGCAGTTACTCTGGCAGGGCTGGGGCCAACGTCCTGACTTTC.

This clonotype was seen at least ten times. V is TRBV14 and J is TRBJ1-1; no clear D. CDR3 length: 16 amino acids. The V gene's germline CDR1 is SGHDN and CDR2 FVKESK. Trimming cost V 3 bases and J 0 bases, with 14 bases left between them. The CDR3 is CASSHRARPLNTEAFF. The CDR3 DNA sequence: TGTGCCAGCAGCCATCGCGCCAGGCCCTTGAACACTGAAGCTTTCTTT.

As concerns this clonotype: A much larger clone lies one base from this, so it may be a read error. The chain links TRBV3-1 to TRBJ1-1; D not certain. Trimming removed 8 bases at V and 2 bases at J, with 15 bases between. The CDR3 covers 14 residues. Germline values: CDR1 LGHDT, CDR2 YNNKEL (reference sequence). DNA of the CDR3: TGTGCCAGCCGCCCCCGACGGGCCAACACTGAAGCTTTCTTT. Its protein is CASRPRRANTEAFF.

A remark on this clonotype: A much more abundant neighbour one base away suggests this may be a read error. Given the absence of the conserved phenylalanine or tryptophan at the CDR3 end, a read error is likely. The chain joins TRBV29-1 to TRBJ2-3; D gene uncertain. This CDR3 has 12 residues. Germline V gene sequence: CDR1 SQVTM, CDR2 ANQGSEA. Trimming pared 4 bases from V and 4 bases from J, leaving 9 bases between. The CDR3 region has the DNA TGCAGCGTTGTGAAGGTCGCAGATACGCAGTATCTT. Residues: CSVVKVADTQYL.

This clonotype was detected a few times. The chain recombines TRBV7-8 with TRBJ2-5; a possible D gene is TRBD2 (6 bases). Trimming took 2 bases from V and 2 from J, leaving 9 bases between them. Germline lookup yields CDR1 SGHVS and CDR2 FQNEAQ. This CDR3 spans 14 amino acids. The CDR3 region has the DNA TGTGCCAGCAGCTTACCGGGGGAGCAAGAGACCCAGTACTTC. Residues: CASSLPGEQETQYF.

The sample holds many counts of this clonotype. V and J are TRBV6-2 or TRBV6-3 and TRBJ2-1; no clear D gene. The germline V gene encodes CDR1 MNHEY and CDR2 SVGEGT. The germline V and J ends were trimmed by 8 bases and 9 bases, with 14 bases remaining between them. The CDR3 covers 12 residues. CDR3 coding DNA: TGTGCCAGCTCCAGGCGTTGGACTGAGCAGTTCTTC. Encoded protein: CASSRRWTEQFF.

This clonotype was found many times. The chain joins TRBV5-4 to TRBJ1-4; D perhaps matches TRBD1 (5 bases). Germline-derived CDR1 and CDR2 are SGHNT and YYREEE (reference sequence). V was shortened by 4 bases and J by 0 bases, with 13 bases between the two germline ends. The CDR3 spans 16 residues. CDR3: CASSRWGSATNEKLFF. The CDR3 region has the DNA TGTGCCAGCAGCCGCTGGGGGAGTGCAACTAATGAAAAACTGTTTTTT.

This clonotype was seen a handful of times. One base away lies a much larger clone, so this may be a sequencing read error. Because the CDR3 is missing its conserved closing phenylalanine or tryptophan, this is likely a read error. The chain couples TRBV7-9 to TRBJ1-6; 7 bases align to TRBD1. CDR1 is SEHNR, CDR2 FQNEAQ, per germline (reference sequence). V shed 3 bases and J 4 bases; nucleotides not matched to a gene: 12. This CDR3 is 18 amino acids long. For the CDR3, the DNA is TGTGCCAGCAGCTTGGGGGTCGGGACAGCAGGATATAATTCACCCCTCCACTTA. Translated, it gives CASSLGVGTAGYNSPLHL.

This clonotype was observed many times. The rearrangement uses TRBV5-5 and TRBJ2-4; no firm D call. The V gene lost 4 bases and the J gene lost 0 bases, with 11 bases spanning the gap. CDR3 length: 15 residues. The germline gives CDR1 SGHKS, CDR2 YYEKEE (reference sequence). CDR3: CASSPREAAKNIQYF. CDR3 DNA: TGTGCCAGCAGCCCTCGTGAGGCAGCCAAAAACATTCAGTACTTC.

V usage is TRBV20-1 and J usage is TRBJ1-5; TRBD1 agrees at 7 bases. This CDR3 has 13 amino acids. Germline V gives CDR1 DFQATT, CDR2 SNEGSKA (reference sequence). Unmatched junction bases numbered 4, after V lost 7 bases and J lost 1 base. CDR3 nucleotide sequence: TGCAGTGTAGGGACAGCCAGCAATCAGCCCCAGCATTTT. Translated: CSVGTASNQPQHF.

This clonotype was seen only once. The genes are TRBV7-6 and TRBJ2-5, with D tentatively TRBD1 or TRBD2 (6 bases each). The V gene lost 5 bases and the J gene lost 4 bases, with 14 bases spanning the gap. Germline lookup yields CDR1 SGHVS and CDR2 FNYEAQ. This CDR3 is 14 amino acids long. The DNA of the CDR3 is TGTGCCAGCAGCGCCGTGGGGGGCTCAGAGACCCAGTACTTC. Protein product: CASSAVGGSETQYF.

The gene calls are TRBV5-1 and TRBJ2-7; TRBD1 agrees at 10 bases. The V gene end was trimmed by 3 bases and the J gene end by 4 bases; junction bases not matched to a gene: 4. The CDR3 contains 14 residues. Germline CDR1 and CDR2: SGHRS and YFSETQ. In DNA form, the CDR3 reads TGCGCCAGCAGCTCGACAGGGGGCAGTTACGAGCAGTACTTC. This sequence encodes CASSSTGGSYEQYF.

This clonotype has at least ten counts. DNA for the CDR3: TGCAGTGCTAGAAGGACAGGTAGCAATCAGCCCCAGCATTTT. Amino acids: CSARRTGSNQPQHF. The chain joins TRBV20-1 to TRBJ1-5; 7 nucleotides match TRBD1. This CDR3 region has 14 residues. Germline loops: CDR1 DFQATT, CDR2 SNEGSKA (reference sequence). J was trimmed by 0 bases and V by 2 bases; bases with no gene match: 1.

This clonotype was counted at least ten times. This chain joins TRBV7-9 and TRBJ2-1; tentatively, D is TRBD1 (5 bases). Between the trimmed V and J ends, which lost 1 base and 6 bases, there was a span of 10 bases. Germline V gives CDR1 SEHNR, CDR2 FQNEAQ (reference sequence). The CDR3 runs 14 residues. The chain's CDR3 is CASSLDAGLNEQFF. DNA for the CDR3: TGTGCCAGCAGCTTAGATGCAGGGCTCAATGAGCAGTTCTTC.

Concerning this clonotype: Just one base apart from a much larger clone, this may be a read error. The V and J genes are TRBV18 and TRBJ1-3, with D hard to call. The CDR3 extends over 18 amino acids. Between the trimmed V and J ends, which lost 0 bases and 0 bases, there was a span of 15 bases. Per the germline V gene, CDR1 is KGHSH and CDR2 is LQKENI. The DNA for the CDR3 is TGTGCCAGCTCACCACCAAATGCGGCAGTCAGCTCTGGAAACACCATATATTTT. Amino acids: CASSPPNAAVSSGNTIYF.

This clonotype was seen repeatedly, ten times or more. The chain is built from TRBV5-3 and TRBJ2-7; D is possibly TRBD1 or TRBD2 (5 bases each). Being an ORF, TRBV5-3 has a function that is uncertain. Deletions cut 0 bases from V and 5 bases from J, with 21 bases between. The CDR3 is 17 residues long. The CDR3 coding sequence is TGTGCCAGAAGCTTGGTGGAGGTCTACCTTTTGGGGGACGAGCAGTACTTC. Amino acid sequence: CARSLVEVYLLGDEQYF.

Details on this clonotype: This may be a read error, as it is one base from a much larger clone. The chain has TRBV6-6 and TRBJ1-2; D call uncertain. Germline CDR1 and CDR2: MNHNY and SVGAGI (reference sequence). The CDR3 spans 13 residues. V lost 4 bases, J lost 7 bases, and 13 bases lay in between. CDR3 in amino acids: CASSSGPSTGYTF. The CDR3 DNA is TGTGCCAGCAGTTCTGGACCGTCTACTGGCTACACCTTC.